This is a list of T cell receptor beta chains from one sample in a study of cytomegalovirus exposure and HLA in healthy donors. The method was immunoSEQ multiplex PCR; TCRdb's version includes in-frame clones alone and lacks a portion of them. Of about 120,000 clones in the sample, approximately 88% were seen once. Sequencing input: PBMCs. Receptors were obtained from a woman between 18 and 29 years old in good health and CMV-seropositive. CDR3s include the opening cysteine and the closing phenylalanine or tryptophan. Fields, in order: clone size, D gene, J gene, V gene, CDR3 protein, CDR3 DNA. A D gene is named only where the DNA matches it firmly. Size values are once, few and many counts, or a class for expanded clones, and some rows have none.

clone_size: NA
d_call: TRBD1
j_call: TRBJ1-1
v_call: TRBV29-1
cdr3_aa: CSVEQGAQGTEAFF
cdr3_nt: TGCAGCGTTGAACAGGGGGCGCAGGGGACTGAAGCTTTCTTT

clone_size: NA
d_call: NA
j_call: TRBJ1-3
v_call: TRBV18
cdr3_aa: CASSPGSGNTIYF
cdr3_nt: TGTGCCAGCTCACCCGGTTCTGGAAACACCATATATTTT

clone_size: NA
d_call: TRBD2
j_call: TRBJ2-1
v_call: TRBV7-9
cdr3_aa: CASSLGIGLAFNEQFF
cdr3_nt: TGTGCCAGCAGCTTAGGAATTGGACTAGCGTTCAATGAGCAGTTCTTC

clone_size: NA
d_call: TRBD1
j_call: TRBJ1-1
v_call: TRBV2
cdr3_aa: CASRDSGTEAFF
cdr3_nt: TGTGCCAGCCGGGACAGCGGCACTGAAGCTTTCTTT

clone_size: NA
d_call: NA
j_call: TRBJ2-5
v_call: TRBV15
cdr3_aa: CAAGSFGQETQYF
cdr3_nt: TGTGCCGCCGGGTCCTTTGGGCAAGAGACCCAGTACTTC

clone_size: once
d_call: NA
j_call: TRBJ2-3
v_call: TRBV6-1
cdr3_aa: CASTQALSTDTQYF
cdr3_nt: TGTGCCAGCACGCAAGCCCTGAGCACAGATACGCAGTATTTT

clone_size: NA
d_call: NA
j_call: TRBJ2-2
v_call: TRBV2
cdr3_aa: CASSLQVNTGELFF
cdr3_nt: TGTGCCAGCAGTCTACAGGTGAACACCGGGGAGCTGTTTTTT

clone_size: NA
d_call: NA
j_call: TRBJ1-1
v_call: TRBV27
cdr3_aa: CASSLTLGGIGEAFF
cdr3_nt: TGTGCCAGCAGTTTAACCCTGGGGGGGATTGGTGAAGCTTTCTTT

clone_size: NA
d_call: TRBD1
j_call: TRBJ2-4
v_call: TRBV6-5
cdr3_aa: CASSFTGVGAKNIQYF
cdr3_nt: TGTGCCAGCAGTTTCACAGGGGTGGGGGCCAAAAACATTCAGTACTTC

clone_size: few
d_call: NA
j_call: TRBJ2-7
v_call: TRBV7-2
cdr3_aa: CASSPHMASKDEQYF
cdr3_nt: TGTGCCAGCAGCCCACATATGGCTAGTAAGGACGAGCAGTACTTC

clone_size: NA
d_call: TRBD2
j_call: TRBJ2-2
v_call: TRBV7-2
cdr3_aa: CASSLVSLAGNTGELFF
cdr3_nt: TGTGCCAGCAGCTTAGTCTCCCTAGCGGGGAACACCGGGGAGCTGTTTTTT

clone_size: NA
d_call: NA
j_call: TRBJ2-7
v_call: TRBV7-8
cdr3_aa: CASSTPGVNYEQYF
cdr3_nt: TGTGCCAGCAGCACGCCGGGAGTAAACTACGAGCAGTACTTC

clone_size: NA
d_call: TRBD1
j_call: TRBJ1-2
v_call: TRBV13
cdr3_aa: CASSLKQGGFNYGYTF
cdr3_nt: TGTGCCAGCAGCTTGAAACAGGGGGGCTTCAACTATGGCTACACCTTC

clone_size: NA
d_call: TRBD1
j_call: TRBJ2-6
v_call: TRBV19
cdr3_aa: CASSIVGTGRPSYSGANVLTF
cdr3_nt: TGTGCCAGTAGTATAGTTGGGACAGGTAGACCCTCCTACTCTGGGGCCAACGTCCTGACTTTC

clone_size: NA
d_call: TRBD1
j_call: TRBJ2-7
v_call: TRBV7-8
cdr3_aa: CASNPGQGSIYEQYF
cdr3_nt: TGTGCCAGCAACCCGGGACAGGGTTCTATATACGAGCAGTACTTC

clone_size: few
d_call: TRBD1
j_call: TRBJ1-5
v_call: TRBV5-1
cdr3_aa: CASKDRANQPQHF
cdr3_nt: TGCGCCAGCAAAGACAGGGCCAATCAGCCCCAGCATTTT

clone_size: NA
d_call: TRBD2
j_call: TRBJ2-2
v_call: TRBV13
cdr3_aa: CASELAGLATGELFF
cdr3_nt: TGTGCCAGCGAACTAGCGGGGCTCGCTACGGGGGAGCTGTTTTTT

clone_size: NA
d_call: NA
j_call: TRBJ2-5
v_call: TRBV7-2
cdr3_aa: CASSLAGQQETQYF
cdr3_nt: TGTGCCAGCAGCTTAGCTGGCCAGCAAGAGACCCAGTACTTC

clone_size: NA
d_call: TRBD1
j_call: TRBJ1-2
v_call: TRBV7-6
cdr3_aa: CASSNSGGNYGYTF
cdr3_nt: TGTGCCAGCAGCAATTCAGGGGGCAACTATGGCTACACCTTC

clone_size: NA
d_call: TRBD2
j_call: TRBJ2-1
v_call: TRBV5-4
cdr3_aa: CASSLAGGNEQFF
cdr3_nt: TGTGCCAGCAGCTTGGCGGGAGGGAATGAGCAGTTCTTC

clone_size: NA
d_call: TRBD1
j_call: TRBJ2-5
v_call: TRBV19
cdr3_aa: CASKRDRGYETQYF
cdr3_nt: TGTGCCAGTAAGCGGGACAGGGGGTACGAGACCCAGTACTTC

clone_size: NA
d_call: NA
j_call: TRBJ1-1
v_call: TRBV11-3
cdr3_aa: CASSSTGHTEAFF
cdr3_nt: TGTGCCAGCAGCTCAACAGGGCACACTGAAGCTTTCTTT

clone_size: NA
d_call: NA
j_call: TRBJ2-7
v_call: TRBV29-1
cdr3_aa: CSVGGLDEQYF
cdr3_nt: TGCAGCGTTGGCGGTCTCGACGAGCAGTACTTC

clone_size: NA
d_call: NA
j_call: TRBJ1-2
v_call: TRBV6-1
cdr3_aa: CASREGIYSYGYTF
cdr3_nt: TGTGCCAGCAGGGAGGGCATTTACTCCTATGGCTACACCTTC

clone_size: NA
d_call: TRBD1
j_call: TRBJ1-6
v_call: TRBV2
cdr3_aa: CASSSDRGYNSPLHF
cdr3_nt: TGTGCCAGCAGCTCAGACAGGGGGTATAATTCACCCCTCCACTTT

clone_size: NA
d_call: NA
j_call: TRBJ2-3
v_call: TRBV19
cdr3_aa: CASSLAGTSTDTQYF
cdr3_nt: TGTGCCAGTAGTCTTGCGGGGACTAGCACAGATACGCAGTATTTT

clone_size: NA
d_call: TRBD1
j_call: TRBJ1-2
v_call: TRBV5-1
cdr3_aa: CASSLLDRAYGYTF
cdr3_nt: TGCGCCAGCAGCTTGTTGGACAGGGCCTATGGCTACACCTTC

clone_size: once
d_call: TRBD2
j_call: TRBJ2-3
v_call: TRBV11-2
cdr3_aa: CASSPPESGGAGDTQYF
cdr3_nt: TGTGCCAGCAGCCCCCCGGAGAGCGGGGGGGCAGGGGATACGCAGTATTTT

clone_size: NA
d_call: TRBD2
j_call: TRBJ2-3
v_call: TRBV10-2
cdr3_aa: CASTAGGTDTQYF
cdr3_nt: TGCGCCAGCACCGCGGGGGGCACAGATACGCAGTATTTT

clone_size: once
d_call: NA
j_call: TRBJ2-1
v_call: TRBV5-6
cdr3_aa: CASSPPRGPSYNEQFF
cdr3_nt: TGTGCCAGCAGCCCGCCTCGAGGTCCCTCTTACAATGAGCAGTTCTTC

clone_size: NA
d_call: NA
j_call: TRBJ1-1
v_call: TRBV5-6
cdr3_aa: CASQGAPGDTEAFF
cdr3_nt: TGTGCCAGCCAAGGGGCCCCTGGGGACACTGAAGCTTTCTTT

clone_size: NA
d_call: TRBD2
j_call: TRBJ2-7
v_call: TRBV14
cdr3_aa: CASSQRLAREQYF
cdr3_nt: TGTGCCAGCAGCCAAAGACTAGCGCGCGAGCAGTACTTC

clone_size: NA
d_call: TRBD2
j_call: TRBJ2-2
v_call: TRBV7-8
cdr3_aa: CASSLAGGSGELFF
cdr3_nt: TGTGCCAGCAGCTTGGCGGGAGGGTCCGGGGAGCTGTTTTTT

clone_size: NA
d_call: NA
j_call: TRBJ2-7
v_call: TRBV5-1
cdr3_aa: CASSLTGMWNEQYF
cdr3_nt: TGCGCCAGCAGCTTGACAGGGATGTGGAACGAGCAGTACTTC

clone_size: NA
d_call: NA
j_call: TRBJ2-3
v_call: TRBV21-1
cdr3_aa: CASSMEGGQATSTDTQYF
cdr3_nt: TGTGCCAGCAGCATGGAGGGAGGGCAGGCTACTAGCACAGATACGCAGTATTTT

clone_size: NA
d_call: TRBD1
j_call: TRBJ1-2
v_call: TRBV25-1
cdr3_aa: CASSEFRTGVGYTF
cdr3_nt: TGTGCCAGCAGTGAATTCAGGACAGGGGTTGGCTACACCTTC

clone_size: NA
d_call: TRBD1
j_call: TRBJ1-5
v_call: TRBV4-1
cdr3_aa: CASSQHIGTDNQPQHF
cdr3_nt: TGCGCCAGCAGCCAACATATCGGGACAGACAATCAGCCCCAGCATTTT

clone_size: once
d_call: NA
j_call: TRBJ2-1
v_call: TRBV30
cdr3_aa: CAWSVRGDGEQFF
cdr3_nt: TGTGCCTGGAGTGTACGGGGAGACGGTGAGCAGTTCTTC

clone_size: NA
d_call: TRBD1
j_call: TRBJ2-5
v_call: TRBV18
cdr3_aa: CASSRWDSQETQYF
cdr3_nt: TGTGCCAGCTCGAGATGGGACAGCCAAGAGACCCAGTACTTC

clone_size: NA
d_call: NA
j_call: TRBJ1-5
v_call: TRBV6-5
cdr3_aa: CASSKLEGSNQPQHF
cdr3_nt: TGTGCCAGCAGCAAGCTAGAAGGCAGCAATCAGCCCCAGCATTTT

clone_size: NA
d_call: NA
j_call: TRBJ2-7
v_call: TRBV21-1
cdr3_aa: CASSTYPDRRDCYEQYF
cdr3_nt: TGTGCCAGCAGCACCTACCCAGACAGGCGAGATTGCTACGAGCAGTACTTC

clone_size: few
d_call: NA
j_call: TRBJ1-2
v_call: TRBV5-6
cdr3_aa: CASSNTGIYGYTF
cdr3_nt: TGTGCCAGCAGCAATACAGGGATCTATGGCTACACCTTC

clone_size: NA
d_call: NA
j_call: TRBJ2-5
v_call: TRBV5-1
cdr3_aa: CASSPRRRRRETQYF
cdr3_nt: TGCGCCAGCAGCCCTAGGAGGCGGCGTCGAGAGACCCAGTACTTC

clone_size: NA
d_call: NA
j_call: TRBJ1-5
v_call: TRBV10-3
cdr3_aa: CAISESLAEGGQPQHF
cdr3_nt: TGTGCCATCAGTGAGTCGTTGGCCGAGGGAGGGCAGCCCCAGCATTTT

clone_size: NA
d_call: TRBD1
j_call: TRBJ1-1
v_call: TRBV27
cdr3_aa: CASSSPGGAGFTEAFF
cdr3_nt: TGTGCCAGCAGTTCTCCAGGGGGCGCCGGGTTCACTGAAGCTTTCTTT

clone_size: NA
d_call: NA
j_call: TRBJ2-7
v_call: TRBV7-9
cdr3_aa: CASSFASGVRYEQYF
cdr3_nt: TGTGCCAGCAGCTTCGCATCCGGGGTGAGGTACGAGCAGTACTTC

clone_size: NA
d_call: NA
j_call: TRBJ1-1
v_call: TRBV2
cdr3_aa: CASSGQKNTEAFF
cdr3_nt: TGTGCCAGCAGTGGACAGAAGAACACTGAAGCTTTCTTT

clone_size: NA
d_call: TRBD1
j_call: TRBJ2-7
v_call: TRBV19
cdr3_aa: CASSNQAGTGVEQYF
cdr3_nt: TGTGCCAGTAGTAACCAAGCCGGGACAGGGGTCGAGCAGTACTTC

clone_size: NA
d_call: NA
j_call: TRBJ1-2
v_call: TRBV5-1
cdr3_aa: CASSSGANYGYTF
cdr3_nt: TGCGCCAGCAGCTCAGGGGCCAACTATGGCTACACCTTC

clone_size: NA
d_call: TRBD1
j_call: TRBJ1-4
v_call: TRBV2
cdr3_aa: CASSLTGDVDEKLFF
cdr3_nt: TGTGCCAGCAGTCTTACAGGGGACGTTGATGAAAAACTGTTTTTT

clone_size: NA
d_call: NA
j_call: TRBJ1-2
v_call: TRBV6-5
cdr3_aa: CASKGSGQTYGYTF
cdr3_nt: TGTGCCAGTAAAGGTTCAGGACAAACCTATGGCTACACCTTC

clone_size: NA
d_call: TRBD1
j_call: TRBJ1-2
v_call: TRBV7-9
cdr3_aa: CASTEGQGIDYGYTF
cdr3_nt: TGTGCCAGCACGGAGGGACAGGGAATCGACTATGGCTACACCTTC

clone_size: NA
d_call: TRBD1
j_call: TRBJ1-5
v_call: TRBV7-6
cdr3_aa: CASSPRQGSQPQHF
cdr3_nt: TGTGCCAGCAGCCCGAGACAGGGGAGTCAGCCCCAGCATTTT